These 23 T cell receptor beta chains came from one sample sequenced in a study of T-cell memory formation after mild COVID-19. Each CDR3 protein gets one entry after TCRdb re-called the 5' RACE reads with MiXCR. The data contain 550,000 to 700,000 distinct CDR3 sequences, roughly 18% of them singletons. Input material: PBMCs or a T cell subset sorted from them (not recorded which). These receptors all stem from an adult woman who had mild COVID-19 (a few samples of this study predate the infection). Cell type and time point are not known.

The V gene is TRBV7-2, the J gene TRBJ2-1, with 10 nucleotides matching TRBD2. Germline CDR1 and CDR2: SGHTA and FQGNSA. The CDR3 consists of 19 residues. V was clipped by 3 bases and J by 5 bases; unmatched bases: 16. CDR3 DNA sequence: TGTGCCAGCAGCTTGTTAATTGCACTAGCGGGAATATCCCACAATGAGCAGTTCTTC. This gives the protein CASSLLIALAGISHNEQFF.

This clonotype has just a few counts. The V call is TRBV4-3, the J call TRBJ2-1; 12 bases are shared with TRBD2. This CDR3 contains 18 residues. Germline V gene sequence: CDR1 LGHNA, CDR2 YSLEER. V shed 0 bases, J shed 4 bases, and the junction held 7 bases outside the gene matches. The DNA for the CDR3 is TGCGCCAGCAGCCAAGAAAGGGGTGGACTAGCGGGGTACAATGAGCAGTTCTTC. Translating it yields CASSQERGGLAGYNEQFF.

This clonotype was picked up a small number of times. The genes are TRBV7-2 and TRBJ2-1; D could derive from TRBD1 or TRBD2 (6 bases each). This CDR3 has 16 amino acids. Germline V gene lookup returns CDR1 SGHTA and CDR2 FQGNSA. Trimming shortened V by 4 bases and J by 3 bases, and 16 bases separated the two germline ends. The CDR3 bases are TGTGCCAGCAGCTCCTACTTCGGGGGCAGCTACAATGAGCAGTTCTTC. This encodes CASSSYFGGSYNEQFF.

This clonotype has just a few counts. The rearrangement joins TRBV20-1 to TRBJ2-7, with 8 positions matching TRBD2. CDR1 and CDR2 (germline): DFQATT, SNEGSKA (reference sequence). V was pared by 7 bases and J by 5 bases, with 10 bases of the junction left unmatched. CDR3 length: 13 amino acids. The DNA of the CDR3 is TGCAGTGGCCGGGAGGGCCGGAGCGACGAGCAGTACTTC. Protein: CSGREGRSDEQYF.

This clonotype came up a few times. This chain links TRBV5-1 with TRBJ2-1; the D gene is possibly TRBD2 (5 bases). Deletions cut 5 bases from V and 2 bases from J, with 20 bases between. From germline, CDR1 is SGHRS and CDR2 YFSETQ. CDR3 length equals 17 residues. CDR3 protein: CASSSHDGVIPYNEQFF. CDR3 nucleotides: TGCGCCAGCAGTTCCCATGACGGGGTAATCCCCTACAATGAGCAGTTCTTC.

In this sample, this clonotype turned up a few times. This rearrangement joins TRBV29-1 to TRBJ1-1; possibly TRBD1 for D (5 bases). Germline CDR1 and CDR2: SQVTM and ANQGSEA. V was trimmed by 6 bases and J by 1 base, leaving 12 bases between them. This CDR3 contains 13 residues. The CDR3 bases are TGCAGCGTCTCGGGACTTTCGAACACTGAAGCTTTCTTT. Protein: CSVSGLSNTEAFF.

This clonotype showed up just a few times. J is TRBJ2-1 and V is TRBV4-3; 8 nucleotides align to TRBD2. The germline V gene has CDR1 LGHNA and CDR2 YSLEER. This CDR3 region has 16 residues. V dropped 1 base and J dropped 4; count of bases not matched to a gene: 6. CDR3 sequence: CASSQGVLAGYNEQFF. The CDR3 DNA reads as TGCGCCAGCAGCCAAGGGGTATTAGCGGGGTACAATGAGCAGTTCTTC.

This sequence joins TRBV7-2 and TRBJ2-7; D uncertain. This CDR3 is 14 amino acids long. V lost 5 bases, J lost 0 bases, and 11 bases lay in between. Germline lookup yields CDR1 SGHTA and CDR2 FQGNSA. CDR3 in amino acids: CASSLDPVSYEQYF. The CDR3 region has the DNA TGTGCCAGCAGCCTCGACCCTGTCTCCTACGAGCAGTACTTC. Using reference TRBV7-2 and TRBJ2-7 for the parts outside the CDR3, the full variable domain is GAGVSQSPSNKVTEKGKDVELRCDPISGHTALYWYRQSLGQGLEFLIYFQGNSAPDKSGLPSDRFSAERTGGSVSTLTIQRTQQEDSAVYLCASSLDPVSYEQYFGPGTRLTVT.

V usage is TRBV20-1 and J usage is TRBJ2-1, with D unclear. The CDR3 is made up of 14 amino acids. The germline gives CDR1 DFQATT, CDR2 SNEGSKA (reference sequence). The germline V and J ends were trimmed by 1 base and 7 bases, with 14 bases remaining between them. The CDR3 bases are TGCAGTGCTAGAGTTCCTAGGAGAGGTAATGAGCAGTTCTTC. Translated, it gives CSARVPRRGNEQFF.

This chain joins TRBV7-9 and TRBJ1-1; no firm D call. Trimming took off 6 bases at V and 0 bases at J, with 8 bases between the two ends. The CDR3 covers 13 residues. The germline V gene has CDR1 SEHNR and CDR2 FQNEAQ (reference sequence). Here the CDR3 reads CASSTDVNTEAFF. The DNA of the CDR3 is TGTGCCAGCAGTACAGATGTGAACACTGAAGCTTTCTTT.

The rearrangement uses TRBV7-9 and TRBJ1-1, with D possibly matching TRBD1 (6 bases). The CDR3 covers 18 residues. Trimming pared 5 bases from V and 1 base from J, leaving 23 bases between. The germline V gene has CDR1 SEHNR and CDR2 FQNEAQ (reference sequence). The CDR3: CASSPERGPTTSNTEAFF. The CDR3 nucleotides are TGTGCCAGCAGCCCAGAGCGGGGGCCGACTACTTCGAACACTGAAGCTTTCTTT.

This clonotype was seen repeatedly, ten times or more. The chain recombines TRBV12-3 or TRBV12-4 with TRBJ2-2; D gene uncertain. This CDR3 has 12 amino acids. V lost 5 bases to trimming and J lost 2 bases, with 3 bases between them. The CDR3: CASSHNTGELFF. Written as DNA, the CDR3 is TGTGCCAGCAGTCACAACACCGGGGAGCTGTTTTTT.

This clonotype was seen a few times. V and J are TRBV5-6 and TRBJ2-1, with D unresolved. This CDR3 spans 11 amino acids. Trimming stripped 0 bases from V and 12 bases from J, with 7 bases between. The germline V gene has CDR1 SGHDT and CDR2 YYEEEE. The CDR3 spells CASSLGHLQFF. For the CDR3, the DNA is TGTGCCAGCAGCTTGGGACACCTGCAGTTCTTC.

The rearrangement links TRBV6-2 or TRBV6-3 to TRBJ2-1, with 14 bases identical to TRBD2. In germline, CDR1 is MNHEY, CDR2 SVGEGT. V dropped 4 bases and J dropped 7; count of bases not matched to a gene: 12. The CDR3 consists of 18 residues. This chain's CDR3 is CASSSYLGTSGRDNEQFF. The CDR3, as DNA: TGTGCCAGCAGTTCCTATTTAGGGACTAGCGGGAGAGATAATGAGCAGTTCTTC.

The chain combines TRBV6-5 with TRBJ2-7; D possibly corresponds to TRBD1 (7 bases). Germline CDR1 MNHEY, CDR2 SVGAGI. This CDR3 is built from 16 residues. The V end lost 4 bases, the J end lost 7 bases, and 23 bases lay between the germline ends. CDR3: CASSSSTGNNGGEQYF. DNA for the CDR3: TGTGCCAGCAGTTCCTCGACAGGGAATAACGGAGGGGAGCAGTACTTC.

This clonotype has only a few counts. J is TRBJ2-3 and V is TRBV7-9; TRBD2 matches 10 bases. CDR3 size: 15 residues. V shed 5 bases and J 1 base; nucleotides not matched to a gene: 3. Germline loops: CDR1 SEHNR, CDR2 FQNEAQ (reference sequence). The CDR3 loop reads CASSRAGGRTDTQYF. DNA of the CDR3: TGTGCCAGCAGCAGAGCGGGAGGGCGCACAGATACGCAGTATTTT.

V and J are TRBV12-3 or TRBV12-4 and TRBJ1-1; D is undetermined. The V end was cut by 5 bases, the J end by 1 base, with 14 bases between. The CDR3 consists of 15 residues. The CDR3, as DNA: TGTGCCAGCAGTACTCACGTGGATGCGAACACTGAAGCTTTCTTT. Translated, it gives CASSTHVDANTEAFF.

The genes are TRBV24-1 and TRBJ2-5, with D possibly TRBD2 on 5 matching bases. This CDR3 region has 12 residues. Germline values: CDR1 KGHDR, CDR2 SFDVKD. The germline V and J ends were trimmed by 7 bases and 4 bases, with 9 bases remaining between them. CDR3 nucleotide sequence: TGTGCCACCAGAATAGGAGGAGAGACCCAGTACTTC. This sequence encodes CATRIGGETQYF.

This clonotype was found a few times. V usage is TRBV6-5 and J usage is TRBJ2-3, with 7 positions matching TRBD2. Unmatched junction bases numbered 26, after V lost 8 bases and J lost 9 bases. From germline, CDR1 is MNHEY and CDR2 SVGAGI. This CDR3 is 18 amino acids long. The CDR3 sequence is CASYTPRGGGRSGGTQYF. The CDR3 DNA is TGTGCCAGCTACACACCGAGGGGCGGCGGGAGATCTGGAGGGACGCAGTATTTT.

The chain has TRBV2 and TRBJ2-1; possibly TRBD2 for D (6 bases). V was pared by 7 bases and J by 0 bases, with 16 bases between. The germline CDR1 and CDR2 sequences are SNHLY and FYNNEI. There are 16 residues in the CDR3. Here the CDR3 reads CASTPPGLVSYNEQFF. The DNA for the CDR3 is TGTGCCAGCACCCCACCGGGACTGGTCTCCTACAATGAGCAGTTCTTC.

The chain links TRBV5-1 to TRBJ1-1; TRBD1 matches at 10 bases. Trimming cost V 4 bases and J 0 bases; bases outside gene matches: 6. From germline, CDR1 is SGHRS and CDR2 YFSETQ. The CDR3 runs to 16 residues. In nucleotides, the CDR3 is TGCGCCAGCAGCCTGGGGACAGGGGCATTGAACACTGAAGCTTTCTTT. Residues: CASSLGTGALNTEAFF.

The chain employs TRBV20-1 and TRBJ2-4; D is unclear. CDR1 and CDR2 (germline): DFQATT, SNEGSKA (reference sequence). Trimming pared 2 bases from V and 2 bases from J, leaving 10 bases between. There are 14 residues in the CDR3. This CDR3 is CSARKGLTKNIQYF. The CDR3 DNA reads TGCAGTGCTAGAAAGGGCCTTACCAAAAACATTCAGTACTTC.

This clonotype occurred many times. The V and J genes are TRBV5-5 and TRBJ2-1; the D is unclear. The ends were cut back, 1 base at V and 1 base at J, with 9 bases in the middle. The CDR3 covers 15 residues. The germline gives CDR1 SGHKS, CDR2 YYEKEE (reference sequence). This chain's CDR3 is CASSLIPRSYNEQFF. CDR3 bases: TGTGCCAGCAGCTTGATACCGAGGTCCTACAATGAGCAGTTCTTC.